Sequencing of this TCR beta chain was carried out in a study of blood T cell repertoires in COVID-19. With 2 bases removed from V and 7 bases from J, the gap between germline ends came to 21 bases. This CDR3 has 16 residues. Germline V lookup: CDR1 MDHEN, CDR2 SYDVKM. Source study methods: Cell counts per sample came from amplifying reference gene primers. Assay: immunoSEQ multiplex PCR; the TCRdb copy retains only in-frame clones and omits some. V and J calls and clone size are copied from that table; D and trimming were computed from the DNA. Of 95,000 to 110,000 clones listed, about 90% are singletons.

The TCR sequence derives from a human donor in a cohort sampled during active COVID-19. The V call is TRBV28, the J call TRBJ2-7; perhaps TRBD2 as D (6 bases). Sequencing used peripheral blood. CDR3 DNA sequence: TGTGCCAGCAGTTTACCCTCGGGAGCGGGTAATCTTGAGCAGTACTTC. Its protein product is CASSLPSGAGNLEQYF.